The 2 T cell receptor beta chains in this list originate from one sample, sequenced in a study of regulatory T cells in long-lasting Graves disease. Specified time point: persistent/refractory GD, antithyroid drugs over 5 years with positive TRAb. Isolated PBMC RNA provided the starting material for the TCR library. In building TCR beta libraries, iRepertoire HTBI primers were used together with Arm-PCR of CDR3 regions. TCRdb re-called the multiplex PCR reads with MiXCR, one entry per CDR3 protein. The data contain about 290,000 distinct CDR3 sequences, around 21% of them singletons. The starting material was peripheral blood mononuclear cells (PBMCs), obtained when the disease was refractory, from a patient treated with antithyroid drugs. These receptors originate from a female donor with Graves disease.

A few counts support this clonotype. The V call is TRBV28, the J call TRBJ1-6; maybe TRBD1 (6 bases). V gave up 8 bases and J gave up 10 bases, with 21 bases separating them. This CDR3 region has 15 residues. CDR1 and CDR2 (germline): MDHEN, SYDVKM. The CDR3 region has the DNA TGTGCCAGCTTTTTTTCCGGGGGCTCGGAGTCACCCCTCCACTTT. It yields the protein CASFFSGGSESPLHF.

Many counts were recorded for this clonotype. This chain uses TRBV28 with TRBJ2-2; the D gene is possibly TRBD2 (6 bases). Germline CDR1 and CDR2: MDHEN and SYDVKM. The CDR3 covers 14 residues. V shed 2 bases and J shed 4 bases, with 8 bases lying between them. CDR3 in amino acids: CASSLRGTTGELFF. The CDR3, as DNA: TGTGCCAGCAGTTTACGGGGGACCACCGGGGAGCTGTTTTTT.